The clone carrying this T cell receptor beta chain was counted a single time. The data stem from a study of control samples from healthy donors and cancer patients. Assay used: immunoSEQ multiplex PCR; TCRdb lists only in-frame clones, some missing. The data contain 120,000 or so clones, over 80% of them singletons. The CDR3 has 13 residues. This chain links TRBV21-1 with TRBJ2-1; TRBD2 is the table's D call and was not checked against the DNA. TRBV21-1 is annotated as a pseudogene. The origin of this receptor is a man of 80 years or more with head and neck cancer. The sequenced sample was PBMCs. Here the CDR3 DNA reads TGTGCCAGCAGCATAAACTGGTGTAATGAGCAGTTCTTC. This codes for CASSINWCNEQFF.